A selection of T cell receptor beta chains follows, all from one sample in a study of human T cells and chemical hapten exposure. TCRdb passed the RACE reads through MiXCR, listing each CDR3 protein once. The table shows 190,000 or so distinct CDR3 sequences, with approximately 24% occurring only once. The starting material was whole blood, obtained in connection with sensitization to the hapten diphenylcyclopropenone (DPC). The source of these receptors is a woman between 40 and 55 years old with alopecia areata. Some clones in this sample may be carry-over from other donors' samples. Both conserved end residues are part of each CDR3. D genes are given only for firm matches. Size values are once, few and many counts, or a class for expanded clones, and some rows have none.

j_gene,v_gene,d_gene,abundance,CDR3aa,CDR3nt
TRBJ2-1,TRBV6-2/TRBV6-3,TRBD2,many,CASSSRLADNEQFF,TGTGCCAGCAGCTCGAGACTAGCGGATAATGAGCAGTTCTTC
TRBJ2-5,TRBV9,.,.,CASSVSVGYFGGQETQYF,TGTGCCAGCAGCGTATCCGTAGGGTATTTCGGCGGGCAAGAGACCCAGTACTTC
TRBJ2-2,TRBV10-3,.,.,CAIKSSNTGELFF,TGTGCCATCAAGAGTTCGAACACCGGGGAGCTGTTTTTT
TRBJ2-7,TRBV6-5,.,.,CASSYGRLASEQYF,TGTGCCAGCAGTTACGGTAGGCTGGCGTCAGAGCAGTACTTC
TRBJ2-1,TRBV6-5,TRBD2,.,CASSRTSGIYNEQFF,TGTGCCAGCAGTAGGACTAGCGGGATCTACAATGAGCAGTTCTTC
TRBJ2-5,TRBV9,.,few,CASSPTGGGQTQYF,TGTGCCAGCAGTCCCACCGGGGGAGGACAGACCCAGTACTTC
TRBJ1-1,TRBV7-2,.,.,CASSGTGYGWEAFF,TGTGCCAGCAGCGGTACAGGGTATGGTTGGGAAGCTTTCTTT
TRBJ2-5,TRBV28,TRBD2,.,CASQSGGETQYF,TGTGCCAGCCAATCCGGGGGGGAGACCCAGTACTTC
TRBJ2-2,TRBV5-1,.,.,CASSLGVPNTGELFF,TGCGCCAGCAGCTTGGGCGTTCCTAACACCGGGGAGCTGTTTTTT
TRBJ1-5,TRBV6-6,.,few,CASSVESPNQPQHF,TGTGCCAGCAGCGTAGAGTCCCCTAATCAGCCCCAGCATTTT
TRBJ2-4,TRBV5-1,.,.,CASSLESGIAKNIQYF,TGCGCCAGCAGCTTGGAATCGGGAATAGCCAAAAACATTCAGTACTTC
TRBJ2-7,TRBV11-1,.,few,CASSLDEGSYEQYF,TGTGCCAGCAGCTTAGATGAGGGCTCCTACGAGCAGTACTTC
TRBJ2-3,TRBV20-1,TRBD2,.,CSARAVAGSPGEDTQYF,TGCAGTGCTAGAGCGGTAGCGGGAAGCCCCGGCGAAGATACGCAGTATTTT
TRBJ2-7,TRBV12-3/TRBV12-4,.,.,CASSPGTAVEQYF,TGTGCCAGCAGTCCAGGGACGGCCGTCGAGCAGTACTTC
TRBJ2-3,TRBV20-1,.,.,CSARDGASTDTQYF,TGCAGTGCGCGGGACGGTGCTAGCACAGATACGCAGTATTTT
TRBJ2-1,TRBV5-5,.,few,CASSFEVLSNEQFF,TGTGCCAGCAGCTTCGAGGTTTTGAGCAATGAGCAGTTCTTC
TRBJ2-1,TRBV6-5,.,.,CASTTGYNEQFF,TGTGCCAGCACAACCGGGTACAATGAGCAGTTCTTC
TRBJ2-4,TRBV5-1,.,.,CASSSMAQVKNIQYF,TGCGCCAGCAGCTCCATGGCACAGGTGAAAAACATTCAGTACTTC
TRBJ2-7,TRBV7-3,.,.,CASSFYKARMIGYEQYF,TGTGCCAGCAGCTTCTACAAGGCTCGAATGATCGGCTACGAGCAGTACTTC
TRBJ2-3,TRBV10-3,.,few,CAISDGFTDTQYF,TGTGCCATCAGTGATGGGTTTACAGATACGCAGTATTTT
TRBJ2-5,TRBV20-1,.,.,CSAYTGETQYF,TGCAGTGCTTATACTGGGGAGACCCAGTACTTC